This section outlines one TCR beta chain sequence together with its context. Antigen unknown. The data originate from a study of shared clonotypes between healthy human individuals. Points from the study as a whole: Among the subsets, naive ones generally showed larger estimated richness than memory ones.

The germline V gene has CDR1 MNHEY and CDR2 SMNVEV (reference sequence). The V end was cut by 7 bases, the J end by 1 base, with 11 bases between. The CDR3 sequence is 15 residues long. About 30,000 T cell genomes, or roughly 200 ng DNA, went into the sorted-subset replicate PCRs. Sequencing was performed with immunoSEQ multiplex PCR; in TCRdb, only in-frame clones are kept and a portion is missing. Of around 1 million clones in the sample, more than 75% are singletons; the top ten hold approximately 1.5%. Material: memory CD4+ T cells sorted from blood. Subset reported: CD45RA-negative fraction. The sequence came from a man between 18 and 29 years old in good health. This sequence joins TRBV27 and TRBJ2-6; D unresolved. The CDR3 is CASTGVSSGANVLTF. CDR3 coding DNA: TGTGCCAGCACGGGCGTGAGTTCTGGGGCCAACGTCCTGACTTTC.